This section outlines one TCR beta chain sequence together with its context. Its target is not known. The data were taken from a study of CD8 T cells in Susac syndrome. Study in general: Eight or nine of the sequenced Susac syndrome patients were in remission, and 5 or 6 had active disease.

Trimming removed 4 bases at V and 3 bases at J, with 13 bases between. There are 14 residues in the CDR3. In germline, CDR1 is SGHRS, CDR2 YFSETQ. Recently defined diagnostic criteria for definite or probable disease were fulfilled by Susac syndrome patients. TEMRA cells were enriched by FACS, while CD8+ and CD4+ T cells were obtained through a negative isolation that was performed magnetically. It was with random hexamers that 0.5 to 1 ug RNA was reverse transcribed. TCRdb re-derived calls from the immunoSEQ multiplex PCR reads in MiXCR, one entry per CDR3 protein. This sample has approximately 77,000 distinct CDR3 sequences, with 85% to 95% found just once. Notes on the study in general: The CD4+ T cell repertoires, which came from Susac syndrome patients, showed no sign of clonal expansion.

The J gene is TRBJ2-5, the V gene TRBV5-1, with D hard to call. The sequence came from a human donor with Susac syndrome. The specimen was CD4+ T cells from PBMCs. CDR3 in DNA: TGCGCCAGCAGCCCGGAAGGTGGGGAAGAGACCCAGTACTTC. Translated, it gives CASSPEGGEETQYF.